Below are 12 T cell receptor beta chains sequenced from a single sample in a study of CD49a tissue-resident CD8 T cells in human skin. Produced via immunoSEQ multiplex PCR; TCRdb's table is partial and in-frame only. The repertoire includes around 1,500 clones, 55% to 75% of them detected once, and approximately 40% sits in the top ten. What was sequenced was CLA- CD8+ effector memory T cells sorted from blood. These receptor sequences come from a human donor in good health.

The chain combines TRBV15 with TRBJ2-1; 11 nucleotides line up with TRBD2. The CDR3 spans 15 residues. Germline trimming cut 0 bases from V and 6 bases from J; bases unmatched to any gene: 1. Germline lookup yields CDR1 LNHNV and CDR2 YYDKDF (reference sequence). The chain's CDR3 is CATSRDSGGANEQFF. The CDR3 region has the DNA TGTGCCACCAGCAGAGATAGCGGGGGGGCCAATGAGCAGTTCTTC.

V gene TRBV20-1 combines with J gene TRBJ1-5, with D unclear. In germline, CDR1 is DFQATT, CDR2 SNEGSKA (reference sequence). The CDR3 is 11 residues long. With 2 bases removed from V and 9 bases from J, the gap between germline ends came to 8 bases. The CDR3 reads CSARPGRPQHF. The CDR3 coding sequence is TGCAGTGCTAGACCAGGCAGGCCCCAGCATTTT.

This chain uses TRBV10-3 with TRBJ2-3, with D perhaps TRBD2 (5 bases). The CDR3 contains 15 residues. Germline assignment: CDR1 ENHRY and CDR2 SYGVKD. Trimming removed 3 bases from V and 5 bases from J, with 15 bases in between. The CDR3 region has the DNA TGTGCCATCAGTGACTCCCTCCGAGAGGGAGATACGCAGTATTTT. This sequence encodes CAISDSLREGDTQYF.

The chain employs TRBV19 and TRBJ2-1; 10 bases match TRBD1. The CDR3 totals 16 residues. In germline, CDR1 is LNHDA, CDR2 SQIVND (reference sequence). J was trimmed by 4 bases and V by 4 bases; bases with no gene match: 7. Here the CDR3 reads CASSTRDRGLYNEQFF. CDR3 DNA: TGTGCCAGTAGTACCAGAGACAGGGGGCTGTACAATGAGCAGTTCTTC. The whole variable domain, remainder taken from reference TRBV19 and TRBJ2-1, is DGGITQSPKYLFRKEGQNVTLSCEQNLNHDAMYWYRQDPGQGLRLIYYSQIVNDFQKGDIAEGYSVSREKKESFPLTVTSAQKNPTAFYLCASSTRDRGLYNEQFFGPGTRLTVL.

This chain connects TRBV28 to TRBJ2-7; TRBD1 matches 10 bases. The V segment lost 6 bases and the J segment 0 bases; nucleotides outside the gene matches: 8. The CDR3 is 16 residues long. Germline CDR1 MDHEN, CDR2 SYDVKM. CDR3 nucleotides: TGTGCCAGCAGAACCAGGGACAGGGGCAACTCCTACGAGCAGTACTTC. It is translated as CASRTRDRGNSYEQYF.

V is TRBV4-1 and J is TRBJ2-1; D call uncertain. Trimming pared 3 bases from V and 15 bases from J, leaving 12 bases between. Germline values: CDR1 MGHRA, CDR2 YSYEKL. CDR3 size: 11 residues. The CDR3 region is CASSQVGPPFF. CDR3 in DNA: TGCGCCAGCAGCCAGGTGGGCCCTCCGTTCTTC.

This clone occurred once. The chain joins TRBV11-2 to TRBJ2-3, with 9 nucleotides matching TRBD2. This CDR3 has 15 residues. Losses at the gene ends were 5 bases for V and 2 bases for J; bases not matched to a gene: 5. Per germline, CDR1 SGHAT and CDR2 FQNNGV. In DNA, the CDR3 is TGTGCCAGCAGCCCTCTAGCGGGAAACACAGATACGCAGTATTTT. The encoded protein is CASSPLAGNTDTQYF.

The chain employs TRBV5-6 and TRBJ1-2; 10 nucleotides line up with TRBD1. Germline loops: CDR1 SGHDT, CDR2 YYEEEE. This CDR3 is built from 15 residues. V lost 5 bases and J lost 2; bases outside the gene matches: 6. The CDR3 loop reads CASSPGTGVNYGYTF. For the CDR3, the DNA is TGTGCCAGCAGTCCCGGGACAGGGGTAAACTATGGCTACACCTTC.

V is TRBV4-2 and J is TRBJ2-4; 8 positions match TRBD1. This CDR3 has 15 residues. V shed 0 bases, J shed 8 bases, and the junction held 6 bases outside the gene matches. Germline V lookup: CDR1 LGHNA, CDR2 YNFKEQ. As DNA, the CDR3 is TGTGCCAGCAGCCAAGATGCAGGGGGCGCGGACATTCAGTACTTC. It codes for CASSQDAGGADIQYF.

The rearrangement joins TRBV4-1 to TRBJ2-1; D gene unclear. V was cut by 1 base and J by 0 bases, with 7 bases left in between. The germline V gene has CDR1 MGHRA and CDR2 YSYEKL. CDR3 length equals 15 residues. This chain's CDR3 is CASSQAPLSYNEQFF. CDR3 nucleotide sequence: TGCGCCAGCAGCCAAGCCCCCCTCTCCTACAATGAGCAGTTCTTC.

This clone was counted only a few times. V usage is TRBV19 and J usage is TRBJ2-1; 9 bases map to TRBD2. The V segment lost 10 bases and the J segment 5 bases; nucleotides outside the gene matches: 15. CDR1 and CDR2 (germline): LNHDA, SQIVND (reference sequence). The CDR3 loop spans 16 amino acids. CDR3 loop: CAIGGSYERGDNEQFF. The DNA for the CDR3 is TGTGCCATAGGAGGATCCTATGAGCGGGGGGACAATGAGCAGTTCTTC.

V gene TRBV4-3 combines with J gene TRBJ2-3, with D maybe TRBD2 (5 bases). Germline CDR1 is LGHNA and CDR2 is YSLEER. The germline V and J ends were trimmed by 1 base and 4 bases, with 15 bases remaining between them. The CDR3 runs to 16 residues. Written as DNA, the CDR3 is TGCGCCAGCAGCCAAGGTCTGGCCTCCGGGGCAGATACGCAGTATTTT. Protein sequence: CASSQGLASGADTQYF.